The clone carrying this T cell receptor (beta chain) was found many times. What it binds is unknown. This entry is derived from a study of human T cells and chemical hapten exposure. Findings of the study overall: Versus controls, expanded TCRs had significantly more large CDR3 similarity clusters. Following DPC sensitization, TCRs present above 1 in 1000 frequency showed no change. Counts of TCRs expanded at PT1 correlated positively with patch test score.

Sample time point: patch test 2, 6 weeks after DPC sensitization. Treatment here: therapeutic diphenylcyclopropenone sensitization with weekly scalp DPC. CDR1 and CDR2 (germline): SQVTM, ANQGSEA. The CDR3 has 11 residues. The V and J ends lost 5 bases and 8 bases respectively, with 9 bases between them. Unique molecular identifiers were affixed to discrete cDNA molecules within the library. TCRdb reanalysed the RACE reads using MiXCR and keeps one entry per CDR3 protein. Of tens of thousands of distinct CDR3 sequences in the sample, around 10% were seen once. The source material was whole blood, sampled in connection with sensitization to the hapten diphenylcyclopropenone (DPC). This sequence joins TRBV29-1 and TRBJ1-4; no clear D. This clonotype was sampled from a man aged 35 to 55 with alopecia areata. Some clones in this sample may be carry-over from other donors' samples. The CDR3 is CSVRFLEKLFF. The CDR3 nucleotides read TGCAGCGTTCGGTTTCTGGAAAAACTGTTTTTT.